These T cell receptor beta chains were read from a single sample in a study of T-cell reconstitution after alpha-beta-depleted transplantation in children. TCRdb called the PCR reads again in MiXCR, with one record for every CDR3 protein. The sample consists of 250,000 to 300,000 distinct CDR3 sequences, 9.5% to 13% of them appearing once. This specimen was peripheral blood, taken 180 days after TCRalphabeta/CD19-depleted stem cell transplant. The source is a male patient aged 2-9 years who had a stem cell transplant for chronic granulomatous disease, so the T cells may come from the graft donor. Both conserved end residues are part of each CDR3. The order of the fields is D gene, J gene, V gene, clone size, CDR3 protein, CDR3 DNA. D genes are given only for firm matches. Size values are once, few and many counts, or a class for expanded clones, and some rows have none.

D: .
J: TRBJ2-7
V: TRBV4-3
size: many
CDR3: CASSQTPTSYTYEQYF
DNA: TGCGCCAGCAGCCAGACCCCTACTAGCTATACCTACGAGCAGTACTTC

D: .
J: TRBJ2-7
V: TRBV28
size: .
CDR3: CASSSSNWEEQYF
DNA: TGTGCCAGCAGTTCTTCCAACTGGGAGGAGCAGTACTTC

D: .
J: TRBJ2-7
V: TRBV23-1
size: .
CDR3: CASSHSDRPEPLLYEQYF
DNA: TGCGCCAGCAGTCATTCAGACAGGCCCGAACCCCTACTCTACGAGCAGTACTTC

D: .
J: TRBJ2-1
V: TRBV9
size: many
CDR3: CASSAGLNSYNEQFF
DNA: TGTGCCAGCAGCGCTGGACTTAACTCCTACAATGAGCAGTTCTTC

D: .
J: TRBJ2-5
V: TRBV18
size: many
CDR3: CASSPRETQYF
DNA: TGTGCCAGCAGCCCCAGGGAGACCCAGTACTTC

D: .
J: TRBJ2-1
V: TRBV5-1
size: many
CDR3: CASSTPYPAGPSSYNEQFF
DNA: TGCGCCAGCAGCACTCCCTACCCAGCGGGCCCGAGCTCCTACAATGAGCAGTTCTTC

D: .
J: TRBJ1-1
V: TRBV7-2
size: many
CDR3: CASSPDDTEAFF
DNA: TGTGCCAGCAGCCCGGACGACACTGAAGCTTTCTTT

D: .
J: TRBJ1-4
V: TRBV12-5
size: many
CDR3: CASGLVGAGSMLFF
DNA: TGTGCTAGTGGTTTGGTAGGTGCAGGGTCGATGCTGTTTTTT

D: TRBD1
J: TRBJ2-1
V: TRBV12-3/TRBV12-4
size: many
CDR3: CASRGQGASSYNEQFF
DNA: TGTGCCAGCAGGGGACAGGGGGCGAGCTCCTACAATGAGCAGTTCTTC

D: .
J: TRBJ2-3
V: TRBV19
size: .
CDR3: CASSIGPRTDTQYF
DNA: TGTGCCAGTAGTATCGGGCCTCGCACAGATACGCAGTATTTT

D: TRBD1
J: TRBJ2-2
V: TRBV20-1
size: many
CDR3: CSARRGQGGDSGELFF
DNA: TGCAGTGCTAGGAGAGGACAGGGGGGAGACAGCGGGGAGCTGTTTTTT

D: .
J: TRBJ2-3
V: TRBV5-1
size: many
CDR3: CASNEGGGPSTQYF
DNA: TGCGCCAGCAACGAGGGAGGGGGCCCCAGTACGCAGTATTTT

D: .
J: TRBJ2-3
V: TRBV5-1
size: many
CDR3: CASSPLTEAAFSGDTQYF
DNA: TGCGCCAGCAGCCCGCTGACTGAAGCGGCCTTCTCGGGGGATACGCAGTATTTT

D: .
J: TRBJ2-4
V: TRBV20-1
size: .
CDR3: CSARMGGWGIRYF
DNA: TGCAGTGCTAGAATGGGGGGTTGGGGCATTCGGTACTTC

D: TRBD1
J: TRBJ1-4
V: TRBV20-1
size: many
CDR3: CSAIGQGGEKLFF
DNA: TGCAGTGCGATAGGACAGGGCGGTGAAAAACTGTTTTTT

D: TRBD2
J: TRBJ2-1
V: TRBV5-1
size: many
CDR3: CASSPGIGTSGYNEQFF
DNA: TGCGCCAGCAGCCCGGGGATCGGGACTAGCGGTTACAATGAGCAGTTCTTC

D: TRBD1
J: TRBJ1-5
V: TRBV12-3/TRBV12-4
size: many
CDR3: CASSYGTGSNQPQHF
DNA: TGTGCCAGCAGTTACGGGACAGGTAGCAATCAGCCCCAGCATTTT

D: .
J: TRBJ2-1
V: TRBV5-1
size: many
CDR3: CASSLAVGDEQFF
DNA: TGCGCCAGCAGCTTGGCCGTGGGGGACGAGCAGTTCTTC

D: .
J: TRBJ2-3
V: TRBV12-3/TRBV12-4
size: many
CDR3: CASSQEPGLRPQYF
DNA: TGTGCCAGCAGCCAAGAACCGGGCCTTAGGCCGCAGTATTTT

D: TRBD2
J: TRBJ2-2
V: TRBV12-3/TRBV12-4
size: few
CDR3: CASSLVRSGRHTGELFF
DNA: TGTGCCAGCAGTTTAGTAAGAAGCGGGAGGCACACCGGGGAGCTGTTTTTT

D: .
J: TRBJ2-1
V: TRBV3-1
size: few
CDR3: CASSPRGGSNEQFF
DNA: TGTGCCAGCAGCCCTCGTGGGGGGTCGAATGAGCAGTTCTTC

D: .
J: TRBJ2-6
V: TRBV7-8
size: many
CDR3: CASSPERAGGANVLTF
DNA: TGTGCCAGCAGCCCTGAGAGGGCGGGAGGGGCCAACGTCCTGACTTTC

D: .
J: TRBJ2-7
V: TRBV11-1
size: .
CDR3: CASSYSESSYEQYF
DNA: TGTGCCAGCAGCTATAGCGAAAGCTCCTACGAGCAGTACTTC

D: TRBD2
J: TRBJ2-1
V: TRBV12-3/TRBV12-4
size: .
CDR3: CASRLAGLYNEQFF
DNA: TGTGCCAGCAGGCTAGCGGGGCTTTACAATGAGCAGTTCTTC

D: .
J: TRBJ2-4
V: TRBV5-1
size: many
CDR3: CASSLSDGISSQNIQYF
DNA: TGCGCCAGCAGCTTGAGTGATGGGATCAGCTCTCAAAACATTCAGTACTTC

D: .
J: TRBJ2-3
V: TRBV28
size: many
CDR3: CASSRDRPSTDTQYF
DNA: TGTGCCAGCAGCCGAGACAGACCTAGCACAGATACGCAGTATTTT

D: .
J: TRBJ2-4
V: TRBV20-1
size: many
CDR3: CSADPPGGRRDIQYF
DNA: TGCAGTGCTGACCCCCCGGGGGGCCGAAGGGACATTCAGTACTTC

D: .
J: TRBJ2-7
V: TRBV6-2/TRBV6-3
size: many
CDR3: CASSYVGVPYEQYF
DNA: TGTGCCAGCAGTTACGTGGGGGTACCCTACGAGCAGTACTTC

D: .
J: TRBJ1-3
V: TRBV7-9
size: many
CDR3: CASSLDSSGNTIYF
DNA: TGTGCCAGCAGCTTAGACAGCTCTGGAAACACCATATATTTT

D: TRBD2
J: TRBJ2-7
V: TRBV18
size: few
CDR3: CASSPILTSGSYEQYF
DNA: TGTGCCAGCTCACCTATTCTCACTAGCGGCTCCTACGAGCAGTACTTC

D: .
J: TRBJ1-1
V: TRBV6-1
size: many
CDR3: CASSELDIGWAFF
DNA: TGTGCCAGCAGTGAATTAGACATCGGCTGGGCTTTCTTT

D: TRBD2
J: TRBJ2-1
V: TRBV19
size: many
CDR3: CASSMASGGRVF
DNA: TGTGCCAGTAGTATGGCTAGCGGGGGCAGGGTCTTC

D: .
J: TRBJ1-5
V: TRBV6-2/TRBV6-3
size: many
CDR3: CASSYIWSNQPQHF
DNA: TGTGCCAGCAGTTATATCTGGAGCAATCAGCCCCAGCATTTT

D: .
J: TRBJ2-7
V: TRBV2
size: many
CDR3: CASSFSTAYEQYF
DNA: TGTGCCAGCAGTTTCTCGACAGCCTACGAGCAGTACTTC

D: TRBD1
J: TRBJ2-1
V: TRBV18
size: many
CDR3: CASSPSTTGAYNEQFF
DNA: TGTGCCAGCTCACCATCTACGACAGGGGCCTACAATGAGCAGTTCTTC

D: TRBD1
J: TRBJ2-1
V: TRBV7-2
size: many
CDR3: CASSLRQGAGQFF
DNA: TGTGCCAGCAGCTTAAGGCAGGGGGCAGGGCAGTTCTTC

D: .
J: TRBJ2-5
V: TRBV6-5
size: many
CDR3: CASSYDFGETQYF
DNA: TGTGCCAGCAGTTACGATTTTGGAGAGACCCAGTACTTC

D: TRBD1
J: TRBJ2-1
V: TRBV4-2
size: many
CDR3: CASSPLEGQKYNEQFF
DNA: TGTGCCAGCAGCCCCCTCGAGGGACAGAAGTACAATGAGCAGTTCTTC

D: TRBD1
J: TRBJ1-1
V: TRBV10-3
size: many
CDR3: CAISQHRGLTEAFF
DNA: TGTGCCATCAGTCAGCACAGGGGGCTTACTGAAGCTTTCTTT

D: TRBD1
J: TRBJ2-1
V: TRBV15
size: many
CDR3: CATSDRVNPVSYNEQFF
DNA: TGTGCCACCAGCGACAGGGTGAACCCGGTCTCCTACAATGAGCAGTTCTTC

D: .
J: TRBJ2-5
V: TRBV20-1
size: many
CDR3: CSARGSIWETQYF
DNA: TGCAGTGCTAGAGGGAGTATATGGGAGACCCAGTACTTC

D: .
J: TRBJ1-1
V: TRBV12-3/TRBV12-4
size: few
CDR3: CASSLLGENTEAFF
DNA: TGTGCCAGCAGTTTATTGGGGGAGAACACTGAAGCTTTCTTT

D: .
J: TRBJ2-3
V: TRBV5-5
size: many
CDR3: CASSLEVQNTQYF
DNA: TGTGCCAGCAGCTTGGAGGTGCAAAATACGCAGTATTTT

D: TRBD2
J: TRBJ2-1
V: TRBV10-2
size: .
CDR3: CARTLAGVYNEQFF
DNA: TGCGCCAGGACCCTAGCGGGAGTATATAATGAGCAGTTCTTC